This T cell receptor beta chain was recovered during a study of blood T cell repertoires in COVID-19. There are 17 residues in the CDR3. Trimming left V 5 bases short and J 4 bases short, with 18 bases between. Germline CDR1 is SGHTA and CDR2 is FQGNSA. Method: immunoSEQ multiplex PCR; TCRdb's copy keeps in-frame clones and lacks some. The sample holds 200,000 to 250,000 clones, around 88% seen once. The genes are TRBV7-2 and TRBJ1-6; D is ambiguous. Input material: peripheral blood. The receptor's source is a man aged 18-30 years with active or convalescent COVID-19. This chain's CDR3 is CASSPRLSLIYNSPLHF. CDR3 bases: TGTGCCAGCAGCCCGCGCCTCTCCCTTATTTATAATTCACCCCTCCACTTT.